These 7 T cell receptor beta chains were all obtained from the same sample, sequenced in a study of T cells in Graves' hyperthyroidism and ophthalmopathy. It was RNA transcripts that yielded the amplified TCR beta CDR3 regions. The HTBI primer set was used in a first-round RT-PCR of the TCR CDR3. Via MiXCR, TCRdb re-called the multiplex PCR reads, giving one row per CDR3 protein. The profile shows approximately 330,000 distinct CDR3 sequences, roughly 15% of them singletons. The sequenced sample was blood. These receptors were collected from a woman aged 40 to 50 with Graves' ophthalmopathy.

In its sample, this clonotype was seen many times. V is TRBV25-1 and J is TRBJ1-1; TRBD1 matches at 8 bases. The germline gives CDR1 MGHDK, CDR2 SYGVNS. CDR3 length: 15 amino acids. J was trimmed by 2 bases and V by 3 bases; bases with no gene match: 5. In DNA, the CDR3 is TGTGCCAGCAGTGATTCCGGGACAGGAAACACTGAAGCTTTCTTT. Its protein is CASSDSGTGNTEAFF.

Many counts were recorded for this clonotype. CDR3 sequence: CASSLERQGNREQYF. CDR3 DNA sequence: TGTGCCAGCAGCTTAGAGCGACAGGGGAATCGCGAGCAGTACTTC. The chain combines TRBV7-2 with TRBJ2-7; the match to TRBD1 covers 8 bases. The CDR3 is 15 amino acids. The V gene's germline CDR1 is SGHTA and CDR2 FQGNSA. Trimming at V came to 1 base and at J to 6 bases, leaving 8 bases not matched to a gene.

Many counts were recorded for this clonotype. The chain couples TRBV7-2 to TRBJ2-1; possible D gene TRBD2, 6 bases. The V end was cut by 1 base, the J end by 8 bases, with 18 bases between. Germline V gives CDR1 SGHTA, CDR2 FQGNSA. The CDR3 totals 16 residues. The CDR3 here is CASSLGPSAMRDEQFF. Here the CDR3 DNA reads TGTGCCAGCAGCTTAGGTCCTAGCGCCATGAGGGATGAGCAGTTCTTC. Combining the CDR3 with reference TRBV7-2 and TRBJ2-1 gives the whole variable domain GAGVSQSPSNKVTEKGKDVELRCDPISGHTALYWYRQSLGQGLEFLIYFQGNSAPDKSGLPSDRFSAERTGGSVSTLTIQRTQQEDSAVYLCASSLGPSAMRDEQFFGPGTRLTVL.

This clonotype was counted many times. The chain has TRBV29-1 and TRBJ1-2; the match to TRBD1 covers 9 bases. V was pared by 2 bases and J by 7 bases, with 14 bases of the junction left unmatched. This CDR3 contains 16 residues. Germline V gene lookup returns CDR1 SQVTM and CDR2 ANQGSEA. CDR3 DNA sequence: TGCAGCGTTGAACTCAACCCGGGACAGGGTTCTGTTGGCTACACCTTC. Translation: CSVELNPGQGSVGYTF.

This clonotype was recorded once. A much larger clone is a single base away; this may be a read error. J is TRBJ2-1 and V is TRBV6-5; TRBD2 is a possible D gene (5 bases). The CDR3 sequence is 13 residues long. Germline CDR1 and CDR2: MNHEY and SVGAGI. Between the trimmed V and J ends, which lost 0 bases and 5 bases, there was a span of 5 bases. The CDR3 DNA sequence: TGTGCCAGCAGTTACTCGAGGGACAATGAGCAGTTCTTC. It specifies CASSYSRDNEQFF.

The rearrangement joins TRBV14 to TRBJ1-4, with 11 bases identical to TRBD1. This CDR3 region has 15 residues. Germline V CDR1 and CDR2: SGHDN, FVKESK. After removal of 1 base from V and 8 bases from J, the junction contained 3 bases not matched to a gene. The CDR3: CASSQGTGGSEKLFF. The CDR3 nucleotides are TGTGCCAGCAGCCAAGGGACAGGGGGCAGCGAAAAACTGTTTTTT.

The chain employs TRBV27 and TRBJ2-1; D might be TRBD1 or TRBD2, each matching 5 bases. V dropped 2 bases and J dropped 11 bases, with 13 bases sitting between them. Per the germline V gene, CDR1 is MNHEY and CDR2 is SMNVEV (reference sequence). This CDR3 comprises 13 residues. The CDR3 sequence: CASSLATGTKQFF. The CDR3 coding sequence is TGTGCCAGCAGTTTAGCGACCGGGACCAAGCAGTTCTTC.